Each of the 21 T cell receptor beta chains below was sequenced from the same sample in a study of cytomegalovirus exposure and HLA in healthy donors. The PCR contained 60 Vbeta and 13 Jbeta primers. Repertoires were generated with immunoSEQ multiplex PCR, while TCRdb's copy carries only in-frame clones and drops some. Reported are some 150,000 clones; the ten largest clones contain about 0.81%. The sample comprised PBMCs. These receptors were collected from a young woman in good health and CMV-seropositive.

The CDR3 loop is CAWSVATGGDGYTF. The CDR3 DNA reads TGTGCCTGGAGCGTCGCGACAGGGGGAGATGGCTACACCTTC. This rearrangement joins TRBV30 to TRBJ1-2; 9 bases map to TRBD1. CDR1 and CDR2 from the germline V gene are GTSNPN and SVGIG (reference sequence). Trimming at V came to 3 bases and at J to 6 bases, leaving 8 bases not matched to a gene. The CDR3 covers 14 residues.

The V and J genes are TRBV6-6 and TRBJ2-7; 9 nucleotides agree with TRBD1. Germline CDR1 is MNHNY and CDR2 is SVGAGI (reference sequence). This CDR3 spans 14 amino acids. Trimming at V came to 4 bases and at J to 5 bases, leaving 6 bases not matched to a gene. The CDR3 region is CASSSRTGANEQYF. The CDR3 nucleotides are TGTGCCAGCAGTTCCCGGACAGGGGCTAACGAGCAGTACTTC.

This chain joins TRBV14 and TRBJ2-5, with D perhaps matching TRBD2 (6 bases). In germline, CDR1 is SGHDN, CDR2 FVKESK. The length of the CDR3 is 13 residues. Trimming left V 2 bases short and J 7 bases short, with 11 bases between. The CDR3 DNA sequence: TGTGCCAGCAGCCAAAGTATGCGGGGGACCCAGTACTTC. This encodes CASSQSMRGTQYF.

The chain couples TRBV5-1 to TRBJ2-1; 8 bases are a match to TRBD2. The trim removed 7 bases at V and 5 bases at J, leaving 14 bases unmatched. The CDR3 is 16 residues long. CDR1 is SGHRS and CDR2 is YFSETQ in the germline V gene. CDR3 sequence reads: CASSPPSGRGDNEQFF. CDR3 in DNA: TGCGCCAGCTCCCCCCCGTCCGGGAGGGGGGACAATGAGCAGTTCTTC.

The chain links TRBV7-9 to TRBJ1-3; perhaps TRBD1 as D (5 bases). V was pared by 4 bases and J by 2 bases, with 9 bases between. Looked up from germline, CDR1 is SEHNR and CDR2 is FQNEAQ (reference sequence). CDR3 length: 14 amino acids. The DNA for the CDR3 is TGTGCCAGCAGCTGGGGCCTCACTGGAAACACCATATATTTT. This encodes CASSWGLTGNTIYF.

The CDR3 region is CASSLTGTGNSYEQYF. CDR3 in DNA: TGTGCCAGCAGCTTGACCGGGACAGGTAACTCCTACGAGCAGTACTTC. The rearrangement links TRBV5-4 to TRBJ2-7, with 8 positions matching TRBD1. V shed 1 base, J shed 0 bases, and the junction held 6 bases outside the gene matches. The CDR3 sequence is 16 residues long. Germline V gene data show CDR1 as SGHNT and CDR2 as YYREEE (reference sequence).

The rearrangement links TRBV6-5 to TRBJ1-1; no firm D call. V gave up 7 bases and J gave up 4 bases, with 13 bases separating them. Germline CDR1 MNHEY, CDR2 SVGAGI. CDR3 length equals 13 residues. The CDR3 loop is CASNDGWATEAFF. Written as DNA, the CDR3 is TGTGCCAGCAATGATGGGTGGGCCACTGAAGCTTTCTTT.

The chain couples TRBV18 to TRBJ2-5; 9 bases are shared with TRBD2. This CDR3 is 14 amino acids long. The V and J ends lost 4 bases and 1 base, in that order; junction bases with no gene match: 1. The germline V gene has CDR1 KGHSH and CDR2 LQKENI. The CDR3 region is CASSQLAGQETQYF. CDR3 bases: TGTGCCAGCTCACAACTAGCGGGCCAAGAGACCCAGTACTTC. Supplemented by reference TRBV18 and TRBJ2-5, the full variable domain reads NAGVMQNPRHLVRRRGQEARLRCSPMKGHSHVYWYRQLPEEGLKFMVYLQKENIIDESGMPKERFSAEFPKEGPSILRIQQVVRGDSAAYFCASSQLAGQETQYFGPGTRLLVL.

J is TRBJ2-3 and V is TRBV10-3; a possible D gene is TRBD1 (5 bases). Germline V lookup: CDR1 ENHRY, CDR2 SYGVKD. CDR3 length equals 13 residues. V lost 11 bases and J lost 2, with 14 bases in between. The CDR3 nucleotides read TGTGCCTCGACAGAGTACCTCACAGATACGCAGTATTTT. It specifies CASTEYLTDTQYF.

As regards this clone: One end of the junction is discordant with germline, which a read error may explain. The rearrangement uses TRBV7-7 and TRBJ2-2; 9 bases fit TRBD2. This CDR3 is built from 17 residues. Per germline, CDR1 SSHAT and CDR2 FNYEAQ (reference sequence). CDR3 nucleotide sequence: TGTGCTAGCAGCAATCTTCTAGCGGGGCATGACACCGGGGAGCTGTTTTTT. Protein: CASSNLLAGHDTGELFF.

CDR3 DNA sequence: TGTGCCAGCAGCCCGAGGGTAGCGGGAGGCCACCATGTTGAGACCCAGTACTTC. Residues: CASSPRVAGGHHVETQYF. The V gene is TRBV7-8, the J gene TRBJ2-5; 10 nucleotides match TRBD2. This CDR3 has 18 residues. CDR1 is SGHVS, CDR2 FQNEAQ, per germline. V gave up 5 bases and J gave up 5 bases; unmatched junction bases: 17.

The chain carries TRBV19 and TRBJ2-3; 8 bases match TRBD2. From germline, CDR1 is LNHDA and CDR2 SQIVND (reference sequence). V lost 5 bases to trimming and J lost 4 bases; unmatched junction nucleotides: 14. This CDR3 spans 17 amino acids. CDR3 amino acids: CASSPGSGSAKADTQYF. DNA for the CDR3: TGTGCCAGTAGTCCCGGGAGCGGGAGTGCTAAAGCAGATACGCAGTATTTT.

The CDR3 reads CASSPPGLASEQYF. The DNA for the CDR3 is TGTGCCAGCAGCCCCCCGGGACTAGCTAGCGAGCAGTACTTC. The V and J genes are TRBV7-9 and TRBJ2-7; 9 bases fit TRBD2. The CDR3 has 14 residues. Germline trimming cut 5 bases from V and 6 bases from J; bases unmatched to any gene: 8. Germline CDR1 and CDR2: SEHNR and FQNEAQ (reference sequence).

V usage is TRBV6-5 and J usage is TRBJ2-7; 8 bases are shared with TRBD1. Unmatched junction bases numbered 8, after V lost 6 bases and J lost 1 base. The V gene's germline CDR1 is MNHEY and CDR2 SVGAGI. CDR3 length: 15 amino acids. The CDR3 region has the DNA TGTGCCAGCAGAACTCCGGGACAGGAGTCCTACGAGCAGTACTTC. Residues: CASRTPGQESYEQYF.

The rearrangement uses TRBV25-1 and TRBJ2-1, with D tentatively TRBD2 (6 bases). Germline V gene data show CDR1 as MGHDK and CDR2 as SYGVNS. This CDR3 comprises 12 residues. Trimming pared 11 bases from V and 4 bases from J, leaving 12 bases between. The CDR3 reads CAGGSLYNEQFF. Written as DNA, the CDR3 is TGTGCCGGAGGGTCTCTTTACAATGAGCAGTTCTTC.

This chain uses TRBV27 with TRBJ2-6; 7 bases fit TRBD1. V lost 8 bases to trimming and J lost 0 bases; unmatched junction nucleotides: 7. The CDR3 is made up of 16 amino acids. CDR1 is MNHEY and CDR2 is SMNVEV in the germline V gene (reference sequence). The CDR3 DNA sequence: TGTGCCAGCCGACAGGGTTGGAGCTCTGGGGCCAACGTCCTGACTTTC. Protein sequence: CASRQGWSSGANVLTF. Complete variable domain (other parts from reference TRBV27 and TRBJ2-6): EAQVTQNPRYLITVTGKKLTVTCSQNMNHEYMSWYRQDPGLGLRQIYYSMNVEVTDKGDVPEGYKVSRKEKRNFPLILESPSPNQTSLYFCASRQGWSSGANVLTFGAGSRLTVL.

V usage is TRBV19 and J usage is TRBJ1-6; tentative D call: TRBD1 (5 bases). The length of the CDR3 is 14 residues. CDR1 and CDR2 from the germline V gene are LNHDA and SQIVND (reference sequence). Trimming cost V 5 bases and J 7 bases, with 12 bases left between them. CDR3 region: CASSSGVDNSPLHF. Here the CDR3 DNA reads TGTGCCAGTAGTTCGGGGGTTGACAATTCACCCCTCCACTTT.

J is TRBJ2-5 and V is TRBV7-2; D not resolved. CDR3 size: 13 residues. Germline-derived CDR1 and CDR2 are SGHTA and FQGNSA. Trimming took off 3 bases at V and 2 bases at J, with 7 bases between the two ends. CDR3 nucleotides: TGTGCCAGCAGCTTTCGAGTGCAAGAGACCCAGTACTTC. Its translation: CASSFRVQETQYF. The full variable domain, its missing parts supplied by reference TRBV7-2 and TRBJ2-5, is GAGVSQSPSNKVTEKGKDVELRCDPISGHTALYWYRQSLGQGLEFLIYFQGNSAPDKSGLPSDRFSAERTGGSVSTLTIQRTQQEDSAVYLCASSFRVQETQYFGPGTRLLVL.

The V call is TRBV15, the J call TRBJ1-4; 8 positions match TRBD1. The CDR3 is 15 residues long. The germline V gene encodes CDR1 LNHNV and CDR2 YYDKDF (reference sequence). The junction had 4 bases not matched to a gene; V was cut back by 0 bases and J by 7 bases. The CDR3 region is CATSRDRQGSEKLFF. The DNA of the CDR3 is TGTGCCACCAGCAGAGATCGACAGGGGAGTGAAAAACTGTTTTTT.

V gene TRBV4-1 combines with J gene TRBJ1-1, with D possibly being TRBD1 (6 bases). The germline CDR1 and CDR2 sequences are MGHRA and YSYEKL. V lost 1 base to trimming and J lost 0 bases, with 12 bases between them. The CDR3 has 16 amino acids. CDR3 amino acids: CASSQGRGAMNTEAFF. DNA of the CDR3: TGCGCCAGCAGCCAAGGCAGGGGCGCGATGAACACTGAAGCTTTCTTT.

This chain connects TRBV7-2 to TRBJ2-3; 9 nucleotides agree with TRBD1. The junction had 5 bases not matched to a gene; V was cut back by 2 bases and J by 2 bases. Germline CDR1 and CDR2: SGHTA and FQGNSA. This CDR3 spans 16 amino acids. In DNA form, the CDR3 reads TGTGCCAGCAGCTTATCGGGGACAGGGAACACAGATACGCAGTATTTT. Encoded protein: CASSLSGTGNTDTQYF.